Presented here are 6 T cell receptor beta chains from one specimen sequenced in a study of glioma-infiltrating T cells. Using RNA template, CDR3s of TCR alpha and beta were amplified with iRepertoire arm-PCR. TCRdb redid the calling of the multiplex PCR reads with MiXCR, one entry per CDR3 protein. The sample holds under 150,000 distinct CDR3 sequences; around 25% are singletons and the top ten take under 35%. Sequenced: glioma tissue, nonneoplastic brain tissue, or PBMCs (not recorded which). The receptor set was obtained from a human donor with low-grade glioma or glioblastoma, undergoing nonglioma brain surgery, or in good health (not recorded which).

Many counts were recorded for this clonotype. The chain couples TRBV24-1 to TRBJ1-5; D may be TRBD1 (6 bases). The CDR3 is 12 amino acids. The germline V gene encodes CDR1 KGHDR and CDR2 SFDVKD. V dropped 4 bases and J dropped 6 bases, with 6 bases sitting between them. DNA of the CDR3: TGTGCCACCAGTGAAGGGGGTCAGCCCCAGCATTTT. As protein: CATSEGGQPQHF.

The rearrangement joins TRBV19 to TRBJ2-5; D possibly corresponds to TRBD2 (6 bases). The CDR3 runs 15 residues. CDR1 and CDR2 (germline): LNHDA, SQIVND (reference sequence). V lost 4 bases to trimming and J lost 2 bases, with 14 bases between them. CDR3: CASSTREPRQETQYF. CDR3 DNA sequence: TGTGCCAGTAGTACCCGGGAGCCCCGGCAAGAGACCCAGTACTTC.

The rearrangement links TRBV7-3 to TRBJ2-3; perhaps D is TRBD1 or TRBD2 (5 bases each). V was pared by 5 bases and J by 4 bases, with 22 bases between. The V gene's germline CDR1 is SGHTA and CDR2 FQGTGA. The CDR3 is 17 residues long. The CDR3 spells CASSLAPGTTPADTQYF. CDR3 nucleotide sequence: TGTGCCAGCAGCCTCGCCCCCGGGACGACCCCAGCAGATACGCAGTATTTT.

This clonotype was observed once. At one end, the junction sequence differs from germline, possibly due to a read error. The chain carries TRBV19 and TRBJ1-1, with 8 nucleotides matching TRBD1. This CDR3 comprises 15 residues. Germline CDR1 and CDR2: LNHDA and SQIVND (reference sequence). This CDR3 reads CASSRGQAAGTEAFF. In nucleotides, the CDR3 is TGTGCCAGTAGTAGGGGACAGGCGGCGGGAACTGAAGCTTTCTTC.

The rearrangement links TRBV7-3 to TRBJ1-1; the D gene is possibly TRBD1 (5 bases). Germline V gene sequence: CDR1 SGHTA, CDR2 FQGTGA. The CDR3 loop spans 15 amino acids. Trimming shortened V by 5 bases and J by 3 bases, and 16 bases separated the two germline ends. The CDR3 DNA reads as TGTGCCAGCAGCCGCGCAGGGCAGTCGGACACTGAAGCTTTCTTT. Protein: CASSRAGQSDTEAFF.

This clonotype was detected ten times or more. This chain links TRBV6-1 with TRBJ2-1; TRBD1 might be the D (6 bases). Per germline, CDR1 MNHNS and CDR2 SASEGT. V was pared by 6 bases and J by 3 bases, with 12 bases between. The CDR3 has 14 amino acids. CDR3 residues: CASSRTGFYNEQFF. The CDR3 DNA sequence: TGTGCCAGCAGCCGTACAGGGTTCTACAATGAGCAGTTCTTC.